This note documents a single T cell receptor (beta chain) sequence. Its antigen remains unknown. The data are from a study of cytomegalovirus exposure and HLA in healthy donors. Study context: Most genotyped donors, 81% of around 370, had Caucasian-associated genetic ancestry.

Trimming took 4 bases from V and 8 from J, leaving 12 bases between them. Looked up from germline, CDR1 is SNHLY and CDR2 is FYNNEI. The CDR3 length is 12 residues. Whole-study results and caveats: Altogether, more than 150 TCR beta chains were recorded as cytomegalovirus-associated. Prior analysis indicated that the majority of TCR beta V segments exhibited productivity approximately 87% or approximately 30% of the time. Some V segments (TRBV6-2 and TRBV6-3 among them) were excluded as indistinguishable.

The PCR employed 60 Vbeta primers together with 13 Jbeta primers. Here immunoSEQ multiplex PCR was the method, and the copy in TCRdb shows in-frame clones only, minus some. The table includes 160,000 or so clones, approximately 83% detected once. The sample was PBMCs. The rearrangement joins TRBV2 to TRBJ2-7; D might be TRBD1 (5 bases). This receptor was obtained from a young woman in good health and CMV-seronegative. The CDR3 coding sequence is TGTGCCAGCAGTGTTACGCAGGGCCAGCAGTACTTC. Residues: CASSVTQGQQYF.